This T cell receptor (beta chain) was obtained from a study of shared clonotypes between healthy human individuals. Sequenced by immunoSEQ multiplex PCR; TCRdb stores in-frame clones only, minus some. The data show approximately 1.1 million clones, with about 80% seen just once and approximately 0.5% held by the top ten. CDR1 is SGHRS, CDR2 YFSETQ, per germline. Deletions cut 0 bases from V and 5 bases from J, with 9 bases between. The CDR3 contains 14 residues. The J gene is TRBJ2-1, the V gene TRBV5-1; the D gene is possibly TRBD2 (5 bases). The material sequenced was memory CD4+ T cells from PBMCs. Subset of the sample: CD45RA-negative fraction. The TCR sequence derives from a man aged 18 to 30 in good health. Some clones in this sample may be carry-over from other donors' samples. In DNA form, the CDR3 reads TGCGCCAGCAGCTTGGAACCGGGAAACAATGAGCAGTTCTTC. This sequence encodes CASSLEPGNNEQFF.